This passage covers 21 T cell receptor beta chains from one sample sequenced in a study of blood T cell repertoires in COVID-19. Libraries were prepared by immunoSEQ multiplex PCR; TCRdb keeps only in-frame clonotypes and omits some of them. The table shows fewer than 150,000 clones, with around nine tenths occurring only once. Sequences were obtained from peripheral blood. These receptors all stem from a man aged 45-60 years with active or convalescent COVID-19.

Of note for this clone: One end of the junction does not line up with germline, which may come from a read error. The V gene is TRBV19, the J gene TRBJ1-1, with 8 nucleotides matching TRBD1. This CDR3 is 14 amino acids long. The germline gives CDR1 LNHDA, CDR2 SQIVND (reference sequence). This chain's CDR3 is CASRSQGAGTEALF. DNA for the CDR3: TGTGCCAGTAGGAGCCAGGGGGCAGGTACTGAAGCTCTCTTT.

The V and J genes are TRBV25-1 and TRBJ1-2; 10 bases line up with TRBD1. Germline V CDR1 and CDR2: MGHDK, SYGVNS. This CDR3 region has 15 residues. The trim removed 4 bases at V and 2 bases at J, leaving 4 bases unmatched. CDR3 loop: CASSGAGQGNYGYTF. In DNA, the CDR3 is TGTGCCAGCAGTGGAGCGGGACAGGGGAACTATGGCTACACCTTC.

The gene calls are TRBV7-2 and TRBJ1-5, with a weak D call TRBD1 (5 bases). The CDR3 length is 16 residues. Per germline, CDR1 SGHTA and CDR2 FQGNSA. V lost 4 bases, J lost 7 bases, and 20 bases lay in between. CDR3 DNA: TGTGCCAGCAGCTCACACCAGGGCGCGAGTGGCCAGCCCCAGCATTTT. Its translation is CASSSHQGASGQPQHF. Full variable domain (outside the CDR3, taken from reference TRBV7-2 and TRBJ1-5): GAGVSQSPSNKVTEKGKDVELRCDPISGHTALYWYRQSLGQGLEFLIYFQGNSAPDKSGLPSDRFSAERTGGSVSTLTIQRTQQEDSAVYLCASSSHQGASGQPQHFGDGTRLSIL.

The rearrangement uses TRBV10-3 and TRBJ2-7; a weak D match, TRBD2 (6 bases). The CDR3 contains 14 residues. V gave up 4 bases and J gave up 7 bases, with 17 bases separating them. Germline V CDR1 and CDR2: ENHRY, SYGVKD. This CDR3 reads CAISAGRGGVEQYF. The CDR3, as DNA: TGTGCCATCAGTGCCGGGCGGGGCGGTGTGGAGCAGTACTTC.

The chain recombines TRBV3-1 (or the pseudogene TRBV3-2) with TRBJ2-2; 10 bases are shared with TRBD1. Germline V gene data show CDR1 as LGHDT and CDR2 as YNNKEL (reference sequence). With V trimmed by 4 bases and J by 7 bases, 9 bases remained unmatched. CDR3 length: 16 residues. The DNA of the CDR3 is TGTGCCAGCAGCCGACGGACAGGGGGACCGCACGGGGAGCTGTTTTTT. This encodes CASSRRTGGPHGELFF.

CDR3 DNA: TGCGCCAGCAGCTCTGACAGTACCTACGAGCAGTACTTC. Its protein is CASSSDSTYEQYF. The chain recombines TRBV5-1 with TRBJ2-7; maybe TRBD1 (5 bases). CDR3 length: 13 residues. The germline V gene encodes CDR1 SGHRS and CDR2 YFSETQ. Trimming stripped 3 bases from V and 2 bases from J, with 9 bases between.

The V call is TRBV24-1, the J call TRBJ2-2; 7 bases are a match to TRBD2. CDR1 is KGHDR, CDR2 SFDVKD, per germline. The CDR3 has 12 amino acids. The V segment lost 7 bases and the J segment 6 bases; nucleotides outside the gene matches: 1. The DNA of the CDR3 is TGTGCCACCAGGGCGGGGGCCGGGGAGCTGTTTTTT. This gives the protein CATRAGAGELFF.

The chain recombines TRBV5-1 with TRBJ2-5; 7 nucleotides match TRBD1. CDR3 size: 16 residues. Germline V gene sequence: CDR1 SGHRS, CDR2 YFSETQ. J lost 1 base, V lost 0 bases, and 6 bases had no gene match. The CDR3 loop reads CASSLAGTASQETQYF. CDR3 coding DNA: TGCGCCAGCAGCTTGGCGGGGACAGCTTCCCAAGAGACCCAGTACTTC.

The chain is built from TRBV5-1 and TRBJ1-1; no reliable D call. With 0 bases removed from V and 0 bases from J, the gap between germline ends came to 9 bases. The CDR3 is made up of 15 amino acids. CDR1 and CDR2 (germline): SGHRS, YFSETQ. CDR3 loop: CASSLVGSMNTEAFF. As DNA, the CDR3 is TGCGCCAGCAGCTTGGTGGGCAGTATGAACACTGAAGCTTTCTTT.

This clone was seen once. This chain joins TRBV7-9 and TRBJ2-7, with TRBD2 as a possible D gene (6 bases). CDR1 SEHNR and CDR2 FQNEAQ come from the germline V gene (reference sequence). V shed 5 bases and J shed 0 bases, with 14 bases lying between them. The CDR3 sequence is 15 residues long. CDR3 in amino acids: CASSGEEGSSYEQYF. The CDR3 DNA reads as TGTGCCAGCAGCGGGGAGGAGGGGAGCTCCTACGAGCAGTACTTC.

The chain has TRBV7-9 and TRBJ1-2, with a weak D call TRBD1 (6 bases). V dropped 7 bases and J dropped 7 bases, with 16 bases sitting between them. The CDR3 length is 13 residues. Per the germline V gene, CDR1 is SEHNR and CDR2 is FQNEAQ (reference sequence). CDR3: CASTLDSVLGYTF. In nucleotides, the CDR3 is TGTGCCAGCACCCTGGACAGCGTACTTGGCTACACCTTC.

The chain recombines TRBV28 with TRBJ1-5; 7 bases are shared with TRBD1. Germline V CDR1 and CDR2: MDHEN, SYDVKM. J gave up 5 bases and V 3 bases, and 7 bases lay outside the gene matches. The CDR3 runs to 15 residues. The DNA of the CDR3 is TGTGCCAGCAGTTTTGAAGGGGGCGCCGATCAGCCCCAGCATTTT. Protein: CASSFEGGADQPQHF.

CDR3 amino acids: CSARDPGEAFF. CDR3 bases: TGCAGTGCTAGAGATCCAGGTGAAGCTTTCTTT. The chain combines TRBV20-1 with TRBJ1-1; the D is unclear. CDR1 is DFQATT and CDR2 is SNEGSKA in the germline V gene (reference sequence). The CDR3 has 11 amino acids. With 0 bases removed from V and 7 bases from J, the gap between germline ends came to 6 bases.

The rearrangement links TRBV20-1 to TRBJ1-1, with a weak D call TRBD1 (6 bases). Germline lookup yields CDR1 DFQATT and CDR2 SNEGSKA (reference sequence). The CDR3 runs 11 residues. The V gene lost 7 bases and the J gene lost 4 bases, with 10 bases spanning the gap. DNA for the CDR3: TGCAGTGTCACAGGGAGCACTGAAGCTTTCTTT. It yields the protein CSVTGSTEAFF.

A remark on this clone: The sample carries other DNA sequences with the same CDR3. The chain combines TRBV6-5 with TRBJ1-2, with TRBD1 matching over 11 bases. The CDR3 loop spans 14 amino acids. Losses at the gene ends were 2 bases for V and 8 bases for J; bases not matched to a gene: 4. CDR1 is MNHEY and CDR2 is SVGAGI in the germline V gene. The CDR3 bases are TGTGCCAGCAGTTACACAGGACAGGGGGCCGGCTACACCTTC. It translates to CASSYTGQGAGYTF.

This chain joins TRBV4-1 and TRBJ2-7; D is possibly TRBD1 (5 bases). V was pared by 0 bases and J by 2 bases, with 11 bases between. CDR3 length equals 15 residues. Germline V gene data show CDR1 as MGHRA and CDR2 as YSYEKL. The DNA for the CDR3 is TGCGCCAGCAGCCAAGAATTTGGCAGGGCCTACGAGCAGTACTTC. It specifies CASSQEFGRAYEQYF.

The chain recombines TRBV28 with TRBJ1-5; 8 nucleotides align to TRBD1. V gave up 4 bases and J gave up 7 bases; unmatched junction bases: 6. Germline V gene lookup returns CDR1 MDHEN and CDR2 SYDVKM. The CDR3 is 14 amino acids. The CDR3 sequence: CASSSRGREQPQHF. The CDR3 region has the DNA TGTGCCAGCAGTTCCAGGGGGCGAGAACAGCCCCAGCATTTT. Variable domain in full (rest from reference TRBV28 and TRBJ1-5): DVKVTQSSRYLVKRTGEKVFLECVQDMDHENMFWYRQDPGLGLRLIYFSYDVKMKEKGDIPEGYSVSREKKERFSLILESASTNQTSMYLCASSSRGREQPQHFGDGTRLSIL.

The CDR3 protein is CASSKTGTYEQYF. The CDR3 region has the DNA TGTGCCAGTAGTAAGACAGGCACCTACGAGCAGTACTTC. The V call is TRBV19, the J call TRBJ2-7, with D possibly being TRBD1 (6 bases). Germline V gene lookup returns CDR1 LNHDA and CDR2 SQIVND (reference sequence). Trimming pared 4 bases from V and 2 bases from J, leaving 9 bases between. This CDR3 comprises 13 residues.

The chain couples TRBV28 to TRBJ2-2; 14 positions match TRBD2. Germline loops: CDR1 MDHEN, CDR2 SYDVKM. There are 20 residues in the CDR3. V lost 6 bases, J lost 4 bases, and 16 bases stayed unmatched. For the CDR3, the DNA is TGTGCCAGCAGCCCTTTAAATGGGGGACTAGCGGGAGTCGGCACCGGGGAGCTGTTTTTT. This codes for CASSPLNGGLAGVGTGELFF.

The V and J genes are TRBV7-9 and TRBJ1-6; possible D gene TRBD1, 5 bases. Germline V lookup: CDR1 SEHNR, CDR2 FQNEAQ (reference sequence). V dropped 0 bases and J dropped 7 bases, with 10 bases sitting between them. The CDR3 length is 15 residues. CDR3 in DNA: TGTGCCAGCAGCTTAGCCCAGGGCGGCAATTCACCCCTCCACTTT. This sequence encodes CASSLAQGGNSPLHF.

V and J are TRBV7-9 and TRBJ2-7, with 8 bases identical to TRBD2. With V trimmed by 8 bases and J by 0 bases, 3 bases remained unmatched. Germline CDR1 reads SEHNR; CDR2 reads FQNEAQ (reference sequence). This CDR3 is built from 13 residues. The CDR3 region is CASGLAPSYEQYF. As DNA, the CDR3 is TGTGCCAGCGGACTAGCTCCCTCCTACGAGCAGTACTTC. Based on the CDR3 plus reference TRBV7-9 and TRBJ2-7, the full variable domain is DTGVSQNPRHKITKRGQNVTFRCDPISEHNRLYWYRQTLGQGPEFLTYFQNEAQLEKSRLLSDRFSAERPKGSFSTLEIQRTEQGDSAMYLCASGLAPSYEQYFGPGTRLTVT.